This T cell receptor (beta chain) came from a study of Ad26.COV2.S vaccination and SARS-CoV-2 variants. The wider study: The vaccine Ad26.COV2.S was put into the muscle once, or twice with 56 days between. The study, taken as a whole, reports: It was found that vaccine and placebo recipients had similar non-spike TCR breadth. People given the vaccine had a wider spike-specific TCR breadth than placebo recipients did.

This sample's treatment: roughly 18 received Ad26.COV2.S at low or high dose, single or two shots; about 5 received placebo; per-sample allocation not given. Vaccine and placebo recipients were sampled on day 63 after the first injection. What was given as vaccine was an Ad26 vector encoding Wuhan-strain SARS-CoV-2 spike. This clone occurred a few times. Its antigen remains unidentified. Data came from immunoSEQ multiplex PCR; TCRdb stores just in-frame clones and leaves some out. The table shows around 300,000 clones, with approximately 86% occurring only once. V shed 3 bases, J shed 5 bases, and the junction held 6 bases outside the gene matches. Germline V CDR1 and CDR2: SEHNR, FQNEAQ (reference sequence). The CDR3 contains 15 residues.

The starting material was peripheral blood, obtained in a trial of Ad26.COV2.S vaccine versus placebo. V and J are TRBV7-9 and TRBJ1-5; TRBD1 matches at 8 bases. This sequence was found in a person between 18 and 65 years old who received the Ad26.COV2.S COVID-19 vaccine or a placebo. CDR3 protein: CASSFDGQGDQPQHF. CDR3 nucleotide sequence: TGTGCCAGCAGCTTCGACGGACAGGGTGATCAGCCCCAGCATTTT.